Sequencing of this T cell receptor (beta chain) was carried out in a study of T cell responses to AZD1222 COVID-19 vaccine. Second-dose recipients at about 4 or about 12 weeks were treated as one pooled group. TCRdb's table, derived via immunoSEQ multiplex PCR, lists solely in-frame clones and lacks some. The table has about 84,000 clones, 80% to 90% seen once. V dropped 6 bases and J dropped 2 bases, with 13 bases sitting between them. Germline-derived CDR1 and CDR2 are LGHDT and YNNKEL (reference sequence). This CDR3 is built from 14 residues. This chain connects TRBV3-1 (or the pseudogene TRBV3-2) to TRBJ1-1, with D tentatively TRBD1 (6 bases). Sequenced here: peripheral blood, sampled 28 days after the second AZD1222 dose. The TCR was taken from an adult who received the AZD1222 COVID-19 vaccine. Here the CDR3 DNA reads TGTGCCAGCAGAGGGGGGGGGACCAACACTGAAGCTTTCTTT. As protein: CASRGGGTNTEAFF.